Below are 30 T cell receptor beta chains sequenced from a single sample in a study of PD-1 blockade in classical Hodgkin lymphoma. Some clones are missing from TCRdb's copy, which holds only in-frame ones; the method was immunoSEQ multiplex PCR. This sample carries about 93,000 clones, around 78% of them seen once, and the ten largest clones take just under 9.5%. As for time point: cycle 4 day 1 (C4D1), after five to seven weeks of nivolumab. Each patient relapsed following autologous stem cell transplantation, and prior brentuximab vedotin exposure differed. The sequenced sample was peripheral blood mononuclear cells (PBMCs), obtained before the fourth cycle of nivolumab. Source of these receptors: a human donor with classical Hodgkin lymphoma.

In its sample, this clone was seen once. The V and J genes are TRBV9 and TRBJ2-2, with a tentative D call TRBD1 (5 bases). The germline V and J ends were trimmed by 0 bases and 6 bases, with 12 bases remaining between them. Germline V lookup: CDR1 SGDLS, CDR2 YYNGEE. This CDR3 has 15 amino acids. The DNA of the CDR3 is TGTGCCAGCAGCGTAGTAGTGCAGGGTGCCGGGGAGCTGTTTTTT. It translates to CASSVVVQGAGELFF.

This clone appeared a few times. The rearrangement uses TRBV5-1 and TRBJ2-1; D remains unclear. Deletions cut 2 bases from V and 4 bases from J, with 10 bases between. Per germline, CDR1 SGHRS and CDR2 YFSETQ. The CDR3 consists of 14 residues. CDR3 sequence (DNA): TGCGCCAGCAGCTTTAGTGGGGATTACAATGAGCAGTTCTTC. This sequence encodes CASSFSGDYNEQFF.

The CDR3 bases are TGTGCCAGCAGGGACGGACTAGCGGGAGACGAGCAGTACTTC. Residues: CASRDGLAGDEQYF. The gene calls are TRBV6-5 and TRBJ2-7; 13 bases align to TRBD2. This CDR3 comprises 14 residues. Germline V lookup: CDR1 MNHEY, CDR2 SVGAGI. Trimming cost V 6 bases and J 5 bases; bases outside gene matches: 4.

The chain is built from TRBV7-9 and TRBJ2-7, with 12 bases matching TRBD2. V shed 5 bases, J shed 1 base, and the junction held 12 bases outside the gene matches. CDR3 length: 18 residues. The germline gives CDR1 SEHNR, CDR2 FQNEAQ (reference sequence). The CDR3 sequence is CASSPQVGGTSGSYEQYF. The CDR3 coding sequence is TGTGCCAGCAGCCCACAGGTGGGGGGGACTAGCGGGTCCTACGAGCAGTACTTC. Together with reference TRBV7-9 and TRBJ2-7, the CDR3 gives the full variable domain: DTGVSQNPRHKITKRGQNVTFRCDPISEHNRLYWYRQTLGQGPEFLTYFQNEAQLEKSRLLSDRFSAERPKGSFSTLEIQRTEQGDSAMYLCASSPQVGGTSGSYEQYFGPGTRLTVT.

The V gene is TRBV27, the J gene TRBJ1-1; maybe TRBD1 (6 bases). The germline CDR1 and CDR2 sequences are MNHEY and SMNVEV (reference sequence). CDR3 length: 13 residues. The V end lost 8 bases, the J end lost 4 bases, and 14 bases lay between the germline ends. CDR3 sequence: CASGQWLGTEAFF. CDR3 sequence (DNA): TGTGCCAGCGGACAGTGGTTGGGCACTGAAGCTTTCTTT.

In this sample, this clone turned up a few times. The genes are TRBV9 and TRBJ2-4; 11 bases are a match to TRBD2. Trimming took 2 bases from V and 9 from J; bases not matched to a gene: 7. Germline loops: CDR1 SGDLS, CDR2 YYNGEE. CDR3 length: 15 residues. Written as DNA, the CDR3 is TGTGCCAGCAGCGTGTCCGGGACTAGCGGTAGCATTCAGTACTTC. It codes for CASSVSGTSGSIQYF. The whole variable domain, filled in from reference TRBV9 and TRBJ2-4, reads DSGVTQTPKHLITATGQRVTLRCSPRSGDLSVYWYQQSLDQGLQFLIQYYNGEERAKGNILERFSAQQFPDLHSELNLSSLELGDSALYFCASSVSGTSGSIQYFGAGTRLSVL.

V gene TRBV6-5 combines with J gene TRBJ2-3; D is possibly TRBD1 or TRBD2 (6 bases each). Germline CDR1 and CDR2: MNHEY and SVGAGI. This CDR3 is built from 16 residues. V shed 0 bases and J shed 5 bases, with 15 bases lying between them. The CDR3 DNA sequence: TGTGCCAGCAGTTACTCTGGGGGGCTTGTAGGAGATACGCAGTATTTT. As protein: CASSYSGGLVGDTQYF.

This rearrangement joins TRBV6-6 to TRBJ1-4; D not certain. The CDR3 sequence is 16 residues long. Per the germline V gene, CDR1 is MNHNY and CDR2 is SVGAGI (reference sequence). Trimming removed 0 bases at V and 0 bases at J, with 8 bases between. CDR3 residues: CASSYSVRPTNEKLFF. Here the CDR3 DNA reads TGTGCCAGCAGTTACTCGGTCAGACCAACTAATGAAAAACTGTTTTTT.

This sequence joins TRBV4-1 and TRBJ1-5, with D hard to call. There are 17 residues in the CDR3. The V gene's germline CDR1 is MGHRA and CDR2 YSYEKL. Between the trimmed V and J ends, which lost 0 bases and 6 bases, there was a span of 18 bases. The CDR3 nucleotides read TGCGCCAGCAGCCAAGATCTCCGAGAAGGCTGGGTTCAGCCCCAGCATTTT. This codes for CASSQDLREGWVQPQHF.

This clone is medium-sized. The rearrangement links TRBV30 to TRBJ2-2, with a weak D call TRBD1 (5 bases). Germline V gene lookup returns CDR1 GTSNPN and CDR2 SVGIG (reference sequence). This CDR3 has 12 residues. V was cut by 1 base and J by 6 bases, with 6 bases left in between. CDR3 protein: CAWSAGSGELFF. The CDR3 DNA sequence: TGTGCCTGGAGTGCAGGGTCCGGGGAGCTGTTTTTT.

The CDR3 is CASSPTGGFGANVLTF. CDR3 in DNA: TGTGCCAGCAGCCCGACAGGGGGCTTTGGGGCCAACGTCCTGACTTTC. The V call is TRBV7-3, the J call TRBJ2-6; 10 positions agree with TRBD1. The CDR3 loop spans 16 amino acids. CDR1 is SGHTA, CDR2 FQGTGA, per germline. J lost 3 bases, V lost 5 bases, and 4 bases had no gene match.

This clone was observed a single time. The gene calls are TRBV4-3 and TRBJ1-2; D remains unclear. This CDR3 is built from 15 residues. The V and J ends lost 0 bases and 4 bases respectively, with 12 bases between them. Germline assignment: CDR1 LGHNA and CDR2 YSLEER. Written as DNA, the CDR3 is TGCGCCAGCAGCCAAGATCGTGGGGTTGGCTATGGCTACACCTTC. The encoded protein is CASSQDRGVGYGYTF.

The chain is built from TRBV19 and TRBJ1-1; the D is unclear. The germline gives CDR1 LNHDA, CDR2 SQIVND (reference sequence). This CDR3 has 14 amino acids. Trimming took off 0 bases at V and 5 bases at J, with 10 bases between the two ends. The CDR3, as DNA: TGTGCCAGTAGTATAGATGGGTCGAGGACTGAAGCTTTCTTT. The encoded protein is CASSIDGSRTEAFF.

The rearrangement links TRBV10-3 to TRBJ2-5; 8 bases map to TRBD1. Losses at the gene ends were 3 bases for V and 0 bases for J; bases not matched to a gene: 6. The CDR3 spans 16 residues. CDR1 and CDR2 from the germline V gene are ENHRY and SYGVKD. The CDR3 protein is CAISERTGMYQETQYF. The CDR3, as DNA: TGTGCCATCAGTGAACGGACAGGGATGTACCAAGAGACCCAGTACTTC.

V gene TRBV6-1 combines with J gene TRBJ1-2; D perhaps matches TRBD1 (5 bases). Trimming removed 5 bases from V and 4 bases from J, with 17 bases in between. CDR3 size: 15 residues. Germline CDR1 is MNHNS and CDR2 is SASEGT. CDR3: CASSWGVGSPYGYTF. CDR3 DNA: TGTGCCAGCAGTTGGGGGGTCGGGTCCCCCTATGGCTACACCTTC.

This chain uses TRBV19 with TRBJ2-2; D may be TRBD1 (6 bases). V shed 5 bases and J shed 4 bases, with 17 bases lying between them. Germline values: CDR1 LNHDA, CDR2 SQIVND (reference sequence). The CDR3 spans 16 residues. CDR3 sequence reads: CASSEPRDKSTGELFF. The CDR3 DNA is TGTGCCAGTAGTGAGCCACGGGACAAAAGCACCGGGGAGCTGTTTTTT.

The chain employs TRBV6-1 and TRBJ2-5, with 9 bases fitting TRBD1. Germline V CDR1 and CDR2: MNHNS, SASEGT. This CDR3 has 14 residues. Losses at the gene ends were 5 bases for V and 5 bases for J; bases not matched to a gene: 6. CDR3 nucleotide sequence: TGTGCCAGCAGTCTCGGGACAGGGTACGAGACCCAGTACTTC. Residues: CASSLGTGYETQYF.

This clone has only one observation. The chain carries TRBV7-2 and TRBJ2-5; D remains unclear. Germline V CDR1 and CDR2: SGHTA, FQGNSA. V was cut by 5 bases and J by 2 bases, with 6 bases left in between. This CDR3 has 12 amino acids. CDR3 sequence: CASSRLQETQYF. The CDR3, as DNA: TGTGCCAGCAGCAGACTTCAAGAGACCCAGTACTTC.

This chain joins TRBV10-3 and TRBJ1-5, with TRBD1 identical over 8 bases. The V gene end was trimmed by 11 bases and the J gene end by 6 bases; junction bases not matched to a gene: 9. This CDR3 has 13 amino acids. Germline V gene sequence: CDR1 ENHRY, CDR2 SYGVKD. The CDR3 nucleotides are TGTGCCTCAGAGGGGGGGACAGGTCAGCCCCAGCATTTT. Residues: CASEGGTGQPQHF.

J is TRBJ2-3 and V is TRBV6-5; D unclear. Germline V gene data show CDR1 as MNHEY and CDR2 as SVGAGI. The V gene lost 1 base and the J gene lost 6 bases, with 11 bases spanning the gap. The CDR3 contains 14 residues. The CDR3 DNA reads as TGTGCCAGCAGTTACTTCGGCGAGGCGGATACGCAGTATTTT. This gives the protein CASSYFGEADTQYF.

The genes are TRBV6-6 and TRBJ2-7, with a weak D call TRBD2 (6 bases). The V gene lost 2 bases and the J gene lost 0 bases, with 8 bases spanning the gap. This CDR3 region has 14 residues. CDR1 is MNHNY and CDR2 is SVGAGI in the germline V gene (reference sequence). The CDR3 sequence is CASSYGGISYEQYF. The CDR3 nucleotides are TGTGCCAGCAGTTACGGGGGGATCTCCTACGAGCAGTACTTC.

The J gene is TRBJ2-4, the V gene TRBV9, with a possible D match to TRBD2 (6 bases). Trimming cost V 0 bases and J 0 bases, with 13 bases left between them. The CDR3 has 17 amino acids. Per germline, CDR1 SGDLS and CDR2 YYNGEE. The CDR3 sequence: CASSVAPGGAAKNIQYF. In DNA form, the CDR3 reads TGTGCCAGCAGCGTAGCTCCCGGGGGAGCAGCCAAAAACATTCAGTACTTC.

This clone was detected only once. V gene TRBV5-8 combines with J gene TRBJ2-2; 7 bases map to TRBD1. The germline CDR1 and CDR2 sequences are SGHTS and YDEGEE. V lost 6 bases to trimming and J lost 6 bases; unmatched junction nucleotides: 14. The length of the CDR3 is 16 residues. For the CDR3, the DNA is TGTGCCAGCACCCTTAGACAGGGATGGTTAGCCGGGGAGCTGTTTTTT. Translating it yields CASTLRQGWLAGELFF.

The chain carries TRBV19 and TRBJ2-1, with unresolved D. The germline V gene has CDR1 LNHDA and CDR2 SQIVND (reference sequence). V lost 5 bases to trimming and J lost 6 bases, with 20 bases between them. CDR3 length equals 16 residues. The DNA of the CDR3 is TGTGCCAGTAGTCGCGGTGTCCGACTGGGAAGCAATGAGCAGTTCTTC. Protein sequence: CASSRGVRLGSNEQFF.

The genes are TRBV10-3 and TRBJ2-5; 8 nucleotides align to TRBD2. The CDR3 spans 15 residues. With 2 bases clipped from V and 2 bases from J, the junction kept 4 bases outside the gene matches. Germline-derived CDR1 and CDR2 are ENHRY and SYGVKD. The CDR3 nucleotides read TGTGCCATCAGTGAGCGGGAGGGCCGACAAGAGACCCAGTACTTC. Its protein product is CAISEREGRQETQYF.

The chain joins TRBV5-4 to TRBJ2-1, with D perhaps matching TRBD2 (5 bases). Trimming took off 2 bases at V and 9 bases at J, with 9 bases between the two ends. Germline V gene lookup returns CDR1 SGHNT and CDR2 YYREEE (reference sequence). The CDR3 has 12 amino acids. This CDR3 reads CASSLSGGEQFF. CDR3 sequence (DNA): TGTGCCAGCAGCTTAAGCGGTGGTGAGCAGTTCTTC.

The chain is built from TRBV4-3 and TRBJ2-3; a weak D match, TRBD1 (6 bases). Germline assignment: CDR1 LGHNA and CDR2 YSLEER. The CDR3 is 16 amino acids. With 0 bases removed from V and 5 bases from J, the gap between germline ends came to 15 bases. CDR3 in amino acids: CASSQDTGNHVDTQYF. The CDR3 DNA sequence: TGCGCCAGCAGCCAAGATACAGGGAATCATGTAGATACGCAGTATTTT.

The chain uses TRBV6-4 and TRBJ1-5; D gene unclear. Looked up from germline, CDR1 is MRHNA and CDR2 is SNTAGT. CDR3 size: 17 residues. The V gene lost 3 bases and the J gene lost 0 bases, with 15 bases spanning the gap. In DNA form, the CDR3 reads TGTGCCAGCAGTGAAGTGGCCGCTACCAATAGCAATCAGCCCCAGCATTTT. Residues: CASSEVAATNSNQPQHF.

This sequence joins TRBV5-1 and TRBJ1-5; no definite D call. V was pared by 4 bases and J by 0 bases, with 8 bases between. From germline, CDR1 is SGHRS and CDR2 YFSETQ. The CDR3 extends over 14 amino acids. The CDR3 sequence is CASSPGDSNQPQHF. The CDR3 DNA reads TGCGCCAGCAGCCCTGGGGATAGCAATCAGCCCCAGCATTTT.

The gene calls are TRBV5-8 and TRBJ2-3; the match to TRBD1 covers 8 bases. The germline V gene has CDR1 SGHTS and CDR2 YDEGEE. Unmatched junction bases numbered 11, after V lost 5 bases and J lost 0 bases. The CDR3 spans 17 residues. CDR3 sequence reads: CASSWGRTGKSTDTQYF. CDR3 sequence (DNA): TGTGCCAGCAGTTGGGGGAGGACAGGGAAGAGCACAGATACGCAGTATTTT.